This T cell receptor beta chain originates from a study of CD8+ T cells in alopecia areata. Study results and limitations: It was lesional scalp, especially alopecia totalis/universalis, that showed higher clonality than normal scalp. Scalp sample data also include resident alphabeta T cells from normal skin.

CDR1 is SQVTM, CDR2 ANQGSEA, per germline. Trimming stripped 6 bases from V and 7 bases from J, with 12 bases between. The CDR3 extends over 11 amino acids. Regarding this clone: Its antigen is still unknown.

Reverse transcription of extracted RNA yielded cDNA, which provided the sequencing template. Profiled with immunoSEQ multiplex PCR; TCRdb holds only in-frame clones, not every one. The sample records about 200,000 clones, about 61% being singletons. Sequenced material: CD8+ T cells sorted from blood. The V call is TRBV29-1, the J call TRBJ1-2; D is perhaps TRBD1 (6 bases). The clonotype originates from a human donor in good health. The CDR3 sequence: CSVRQEGGYTF. As DNA, the CDR3 is TGCAGCGTCCGACAGGAGGGTGGCTACACCTTC.